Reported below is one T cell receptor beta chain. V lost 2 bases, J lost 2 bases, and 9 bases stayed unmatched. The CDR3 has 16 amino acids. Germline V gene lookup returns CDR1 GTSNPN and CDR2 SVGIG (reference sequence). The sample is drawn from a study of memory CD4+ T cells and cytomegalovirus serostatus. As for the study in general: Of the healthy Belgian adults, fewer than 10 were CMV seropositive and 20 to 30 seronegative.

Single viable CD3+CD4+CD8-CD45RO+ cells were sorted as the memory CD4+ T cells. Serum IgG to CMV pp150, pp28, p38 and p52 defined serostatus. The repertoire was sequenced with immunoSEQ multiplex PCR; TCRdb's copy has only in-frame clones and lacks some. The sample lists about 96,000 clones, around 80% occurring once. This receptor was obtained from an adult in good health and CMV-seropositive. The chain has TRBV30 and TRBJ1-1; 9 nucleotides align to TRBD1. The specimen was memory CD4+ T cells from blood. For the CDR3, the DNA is TGTGCCTGGAGTCCCCCCAGGACAGGGGAAAACACTGAAGCTTTCTTT. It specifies CAWSPPRTGENTEAFF.